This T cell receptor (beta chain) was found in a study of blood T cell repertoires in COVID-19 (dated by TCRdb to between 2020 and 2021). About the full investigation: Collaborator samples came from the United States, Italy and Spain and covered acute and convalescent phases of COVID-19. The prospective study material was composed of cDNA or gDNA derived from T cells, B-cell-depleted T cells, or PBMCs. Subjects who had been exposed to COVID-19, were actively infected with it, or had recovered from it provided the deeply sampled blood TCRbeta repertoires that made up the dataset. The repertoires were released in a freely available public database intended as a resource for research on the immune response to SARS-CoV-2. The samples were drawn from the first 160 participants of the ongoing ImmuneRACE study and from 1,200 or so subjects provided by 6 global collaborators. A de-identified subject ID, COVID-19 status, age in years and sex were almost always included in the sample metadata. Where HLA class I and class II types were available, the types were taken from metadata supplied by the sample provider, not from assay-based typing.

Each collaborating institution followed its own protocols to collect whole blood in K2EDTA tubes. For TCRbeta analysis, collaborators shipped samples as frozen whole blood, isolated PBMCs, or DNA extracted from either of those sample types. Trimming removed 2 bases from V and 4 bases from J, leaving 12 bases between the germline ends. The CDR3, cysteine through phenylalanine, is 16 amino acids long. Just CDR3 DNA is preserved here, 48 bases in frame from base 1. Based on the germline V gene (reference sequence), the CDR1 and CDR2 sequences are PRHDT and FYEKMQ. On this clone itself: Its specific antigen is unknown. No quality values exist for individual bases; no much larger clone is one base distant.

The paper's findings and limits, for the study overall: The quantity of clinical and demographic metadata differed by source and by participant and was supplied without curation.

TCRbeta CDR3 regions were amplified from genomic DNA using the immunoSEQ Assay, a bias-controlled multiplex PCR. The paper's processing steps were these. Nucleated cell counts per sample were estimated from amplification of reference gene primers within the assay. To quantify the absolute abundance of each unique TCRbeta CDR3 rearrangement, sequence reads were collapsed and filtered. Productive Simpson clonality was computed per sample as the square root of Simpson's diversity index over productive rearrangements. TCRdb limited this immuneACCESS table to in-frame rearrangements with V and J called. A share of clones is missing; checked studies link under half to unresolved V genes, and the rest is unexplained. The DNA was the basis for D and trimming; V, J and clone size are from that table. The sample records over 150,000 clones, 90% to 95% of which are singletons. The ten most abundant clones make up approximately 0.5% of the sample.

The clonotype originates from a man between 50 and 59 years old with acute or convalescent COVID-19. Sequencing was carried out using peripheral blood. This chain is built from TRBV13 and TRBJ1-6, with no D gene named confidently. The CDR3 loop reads CASSLRLEQYNSPLHF. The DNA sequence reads TGTGCCAGCAGCTTAAGGTTGGAGCAGTATAATTCACCCCTCCACTTT.